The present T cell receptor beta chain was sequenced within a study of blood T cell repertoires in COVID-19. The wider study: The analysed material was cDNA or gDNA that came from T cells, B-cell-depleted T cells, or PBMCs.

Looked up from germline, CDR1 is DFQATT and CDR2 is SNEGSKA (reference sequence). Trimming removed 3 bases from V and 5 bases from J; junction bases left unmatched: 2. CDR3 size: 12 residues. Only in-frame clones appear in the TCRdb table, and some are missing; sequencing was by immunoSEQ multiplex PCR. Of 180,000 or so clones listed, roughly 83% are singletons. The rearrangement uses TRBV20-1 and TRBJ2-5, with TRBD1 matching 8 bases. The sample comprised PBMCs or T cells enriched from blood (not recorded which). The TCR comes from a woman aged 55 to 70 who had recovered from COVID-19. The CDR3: CSASRQGETQYF. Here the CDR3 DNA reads TGCAGTGCTAGTAGACAGGGGGAGACCCAGTACTTC.